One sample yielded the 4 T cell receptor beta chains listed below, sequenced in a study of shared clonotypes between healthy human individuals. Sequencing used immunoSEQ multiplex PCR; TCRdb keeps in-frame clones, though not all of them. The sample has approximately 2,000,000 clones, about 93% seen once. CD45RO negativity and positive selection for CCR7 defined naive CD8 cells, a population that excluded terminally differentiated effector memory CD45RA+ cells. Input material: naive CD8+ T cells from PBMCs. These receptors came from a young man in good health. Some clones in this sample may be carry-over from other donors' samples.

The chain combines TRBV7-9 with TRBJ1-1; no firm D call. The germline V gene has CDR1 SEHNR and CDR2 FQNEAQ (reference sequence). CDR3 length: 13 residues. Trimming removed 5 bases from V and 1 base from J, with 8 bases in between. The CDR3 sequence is CASSALQNTEAFF. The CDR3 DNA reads TGTGCCAGCAGCGCCTTACAGAACACTGAAGCTTTCTTT.

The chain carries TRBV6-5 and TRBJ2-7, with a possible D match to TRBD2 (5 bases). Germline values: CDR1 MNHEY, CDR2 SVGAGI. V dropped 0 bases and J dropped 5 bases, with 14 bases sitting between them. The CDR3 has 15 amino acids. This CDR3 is CASSYSRVRADEQYF. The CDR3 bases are TGTGCCAGCAGTTACTCGAGAGTCAGAGCGGACGAGCAGTACTTC.

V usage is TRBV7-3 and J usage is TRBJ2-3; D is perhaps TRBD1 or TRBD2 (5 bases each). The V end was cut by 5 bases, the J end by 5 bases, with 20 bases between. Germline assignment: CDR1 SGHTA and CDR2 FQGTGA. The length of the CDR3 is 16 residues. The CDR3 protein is CASSDTPGPKGDTQYF. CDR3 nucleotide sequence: TGTGCCAGCAGCGACACACCGGGGCCCAAGGGAGATACGCAGTATTTT.

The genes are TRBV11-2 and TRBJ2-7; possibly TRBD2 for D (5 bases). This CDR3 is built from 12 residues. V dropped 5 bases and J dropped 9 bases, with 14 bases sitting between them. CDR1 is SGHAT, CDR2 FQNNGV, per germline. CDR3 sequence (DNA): TGTGCCAGCAGCGCGGAGGACTTGTGGCAGTACTTC. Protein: CASSAEDLWQYF.